Listed below are T cell receptor beta chains from one sample, sequenced in a study of blood T cell repertoires in COVID-19. The assay was immunoSEQ multiplex PCR, and TCRdb's table has in-frame clones only and misses some. The repertoire consists of 250,000 or so clones, with around nine tenths occurring once and the leading ten covering roughly 10%. The sequencing input was PBMCs or T cells enriched from blood (not recorded which). These receptors came from a man aged 35 to 55 who had recovered from COVID-19. Both conserved end residues are part of each CDR3. A D gene is named only where the DNA matches it firmly. Size tells how often a clone was seen (once, few, many) or the class of an expanded clone, and some rows leave it out.

CDR3 DNA: TGCGCCAGCAGCCGCCCCGGGGATGAAGCTTTCTTT; CDR3 protein: CASSRPGDEAFF; clone size: many; D gene: NA; V gene: TRBV4-1; J gene: TRBJ1-1
CDR3 DNA: TGTGCCAGCAGTGAGGGAGGGGTGTACGAGCAGTACTTC; CDR3 protein: CASSEGGVYEQYF; clone size: NA; D gene: TRBD2; V gene: TRBV2; J gene: TRBJ2-7
CDR3 DNA: TGTGCCAGCAGCTTAGGACAGTACTATGGCTACACCTTC; CDR3 protein: CASSLGQYYGYTF; clone size: NA; D gene: NA; V gene: TRBV11-3; J gene: TRBJ1-2
CDR3 DNA: TGTGCCAGCACCGAAACTCCTAGCGGTGCCTACGAGCAGTACTTC; CDR3 protein: CASTETPSGAYEQYF; clone size: NA; D gene: TRBD2; V gene: TRBV28; J gene: TRBJ2-7
CDR3 DNA: TGTGCCAGCAGTGCGAGTAGCGGTCCGGCCCAGTACTTC; CDR3 protein: CASSASSGPAQYF; clone size: once; D gene: NA; V gene: TRBV2; J gene: TRBJ2-5
CDR3 DNA: TGTGCCAGCAGTTACTCGAGGCAGGGGGTGACCCAGTACTTC; CDR3 protein: CASSYSRQGVTQYF; clone size: once; D gene: TRBD1; V gene: TRBV6-5; J gene: TRBJ2-5
CDR3 DNA: TGTGCCAGCAGCTCCCCAATCGGACAGGCGAATCAGCCCCAGCATTTT; CDR3 protein: CASSSPIGQANQPQHF; clone size: NA; D gene: TRBD1; V gene: TRBV11-2; J gene: TRBJ1-5
CDR3 DNA: TGTGCCAGCAGCTGGGACTACCGGGGGTTTACAGATACGCAGTATTTT; CDR3 protein: CASSWDYRGFTDTQYF; clone size: NA; D gene: TRBD2; V gene: TRBV11-1; J gene: TRBJ2-3
CDR3 DNA: TGTGCCAGCAGTCAAACGACAGGGGCCTATGGCTACACCTTC; CDR3 protein: CASSQTTGAYGYTF; clone size: NA; D gene: TRBD1; V gene: TRBV28; J gene: TRBJ1-2
CDR3 DNA: TGCGCCAGCAGGAACAGGGAAGCCGGGGAGCTGTTTTTT; CDR3 protein: CASRNREAGELFF; clone size: NA; D gene: NA; V gene: TRBV5-1; J gene: TRBJ2-2
CDR3 DNA: TGTGCCAGCAGTGGGTCAGGGGGGTTTTACAATGAGCAGTTCTTC; CDR3 protein: CASSGSGGFYNEQFF; clone size: NA; D gene: NA; V gene: TRBV2; J gene: TRBJ2-1
CDR3 DNA: TGTGCCAGCAGCTTAACCCTCTACCGCGGGGGCCGCAACACAGATACGCAGTATTTT; CDR3 protein: CASSLTLYRGGRNTDTQYF; clone size: NA; D gene: NA; V gene: TRBV7-9; J gene: TRBJ2-3
CDR3 DNA: TGTGCCAGTAGTAGGGGGACAGGGAGTGAAAAACTGTTTTTT; CDR3 protein: CASSRGTGSEKLFF; clone size: NA; D gene: TRBD1; V gene: TRBV19; J gene: TRBJ1-4
CDR3 DNA: TGTGCCAGCTCACCGCGAGCCGGGACAGGGGGCTACGAGCAGTACTTC; CDR3 protein: CASSPRAGTGGYEQYF; clone size: NA; D gene: TRBD1; V gene: TRBV18; J gene: TRBJ2-7
CDR3 DNA: TGTGCCAGCAGCTTCAGGGACAGGAGTAATGAAAAACTGTTTTTT; CDR3 protein: CASSFRDRSNEKLFF; clone size: NA; D gene: TRBD1; V gene: TRBV7-3; J gene: TRBJ1-4
CDR3 DNA: TGCGCCAGCAGCTTGTCAGGGGCCGGCACAGATACGCAGTATTTT; CDR3 protein: CASSLSGAGTDTQYF; clone size: NA; D gene: NA; V gene: TRBV5-1; J gene: TRBJ2-3
CDR3 DNA: TGTGCCAGCAGCTTCATAAGGGGACAGGGGGCGGGTGAGCAGTACTTC; CDR3 protein: CASSFIRGQGAGEQYF; clone size: once; D gene: TRBD1; V gene: TRBV7-2; J gene: TRBJ2-7
CDR3 DNA: TGTGCCAGCAGCTTAGATCGGGGGGGCGAGCAGTACTTC; CDR3 protein: CASSLDRGGEQYF; clone size: few; D gene: TRBD2; V gene: TRBV11-2; J gene: TRBJ2-7
CDR3 DNA: TGTGCCAGCAGCCTCGGTAGCGGGGGGGCGTGGGAGACCCAGTACTTC; CDR3 protein: CASSLGSGGAWETQYF; clone size: NA; D gene: TRBD2; V gene: TRBV3-1/TRBV3-2; J gene: TRBJ2-5
CDR3 DNA: TGCGCCAGCAGCACAGGACAGGGGAGTCAGCCCCAGCATTTT; CDR3 protein: CASSTGQGSQPQHF; clone size: NA; D gene: TRBD1; V gene: TRBV5-1; J gene: TRBJ1-5
CDR3 DNA: TGTGCCAGCAGTTGGGGGCTAGCGGGAGCCACAGATACGCAGTATTTT; CDR3 protein: CASSWGLAGATDTQYF; clone size: NA; D gene: TRBD2; V gene: TRBV6-6; J gene: TRBJ2-3
CDR3 DNA: TGTGCCAGCAGCCCAGGAGGGAGGGGAGCCTACGAGCAGTACTTC; CDR3 protein: CASSPGGRGAYEQYF; clone size: NA; D gene: TRBD2; V gene: TRBV13; J gene: TRBJ2-7
CDR3 DNA: TGTGCCAGCAGCCGGCTTTTAGGGGGAACTGAAGCTTTCTTT; CDR3 protein: CASSRLLGGTEAFF; clone size: once; D gene: NA; V gene: TRBV3-1/TRBV3-2; J gene: TRBJ1-1
CDR3 DNA: TGTGCCAGCAGTTTGGTCAGGGCAGGGGGCAAATATACGCAGTATTTT; CDR3 protein: CASSLVRAGGKYTQYF; clone size: NA; D gene: TRBD1; V gene: TRBV6-5; J gene: TRBJ2-3
CDR3 DNA: TGCGCCAGCAGCCAACGGGCCGGACTAGCGTATAAAAATGAGCAGTTCTTC; CDR3 protein: CASSQRAGLAYKNEQFF; clone size: once; D gene: TRBD2; V gene: TRBV5-1; J gene: TRBJ2-1
CDR3 DNA: TGTGCCAGCAGCCAAGATCTGGCTAGCGGGGGCTCCTACAATGAGCAGTTCTTC; CDR3 protein: CASSQDLASGGSYNEQFF; clone size: NA; D gene: TRBD2; V gene: TRBV3-1/TRBV3-2; J gene: TRBJ2-1
CDR3 DNA: TGTGCCAGCAGGCCAGGGACACCTTTAGGGAACACCATATATTTT; CDR3 protein: CASRPGTPLGNTIYF; clone size: few; D gene: NA; V gene: TRBV27; J gene: TRBJ1-3
CDR3 DNA: TGTGCCAGCTCACCACAGACACAGAACACTGAAGCTTTCTTT; CDR3 protein: CASSPQTQNTEAFF; clone size: NA; D gene: NA; V gene: TRBV18; J gene: TRBJ1-1
CDR3 DNA: TGTGCCAGCAGCCAAGATAGGGGACAGAATACCCAAGAGACCCAGTACTTC; CDR3 protein: CASSQDRGQNTQETQYF; clone size: NA; D gene: TRBD1; V gene: TRBV14; J gene: TRBJ2-5
CDR3 DNA: TGTGCCAGCAGCGGGGACAGGGGCCGAAATTCACCCCTCCACTTT; CDR3 protein: CASSGDRGRNSPLHF; clone size: NA; D gene: TRBD1; V gene: TRBV5-5; J gene: TRBJ1-6
CDR3 DNA: TGTGCCAGCAGTGATACCCGACAGGATGTATGTACCTTC; CDR3 protein: CASSDTRQDVCTF; clone size: NA; D gene: NA; V gene: TRBV12-3/TRBV12-4; J gene: TRBJ1-2
CDR3 DNA: TGTGCCAGCTCACCACGGGCGGGCGAGCAGTACTTC; CDR3 protein: CASSPRAGEQYF; clone size: NA; D gene: NA; V gene: TRBV18; J gene: TRBJ2-7
CDR3 DNA: TGTGCCAGCAGTTATGTGTCGGGGTTTACTGAAGCTTTCTTT; CDR3 protein: CASSYVSGFTEAFF; clone size: NA; D gene: NA; V gene: TRBV27; J gene: TRBJ1-1
CDR3 DNA: TGTGCCAGCAGTGAAGGTCGCAGGGCTTCTTATAATTCACCCCTCCACTTT; CDR3 protein: CASSEGRRASYNSPLHF; clone size: NA; D gene: NA; V gene: TRBV2; J gene: TRBJ1-6
CDR3 DNA: TGTGCCAGCAGTTTTGACAGTTACAATCAGCCCCAGCATTTT; CDR3 protein: CASSFDSYNQPQHF; clone size: once; D gene: NA; V gene: TRBV6-5; J gene: TRBJ1-5
CDR3 DNA: TGTGCCAGCAGTTTATATAGGGAGCCCCCCTACACCTTC; CDR3 protein: CASSLYREPPYTF; clone size: NA; D gene: NA; V gene: TRBV12-3/TRBV12-4; J gene: TRBJ1-2
CDR3 DNA: TGTGCCAGCTCACCAGGGACATCAAAAGTCGGTCAGCCCCAGCATTTT; CDR3 protein: CASSPGTSKVGQPQHF; clone size: NA; D gene: NA; V gene: TRBV18; J gene: TRBJ1-5
CDR3 DNA: TGTGCCAGCAGCCAATATGTGGGAGGGAACTACGAGCAGTACTTC; CDR3 protein: CASSQYVGGNYEQYF; clone size: NA; D gene: TRBD2; V gene: TRBV3-1/TRBV3-2; J gene: TRBJ2-7
CDR3 DNA: TGTGCCAGCAGCGTAGTAACAAACACTGAAGCTTTCTTT; CDR3 protein: CASSVVTNTEAFF; clone size: NA; D gene: NA; V gene: TRBV9; J gene: TRBJ1-1
CDR3 DNA: TGTGCCAGCAGCCCGGGACAGATGAACACTGAAGCTTTCTTT; CDR3 protein: CASSPGQMNTEAFF; clone size: NA; D gene: TRBD1; V gene: TRBV11-2; J gene: TRBJ1-1
CDR3 DNA: TGTGCCAGCAGCGACCCCAGGGCAACTAATGAAAAACTGTTTTTT; CDR3 protein: CASSDPRATNEKLFF; clone size: NA; D gene: NA; V gene: TRBV4-2; J gene: TRBJ1-4
CDR3 DNA: TGTGCCAGCAAGCTAGCGGGGATTAACACCGGGGAGCTGTTTTTT; CDR3 protein: CASKLAGINTGELFF; clone size: NA; D gene: TRBD2; V gene: TRBV5-4; J gene: TRBJ2-2
CDR3 DNA: TGCGCCAGCAGCTGGACTAGCGGGAGTTCAACCGGGGAGCTGTTTTTT; CDR3 protein: CASSWTSGSSTGELFF; clone size: many; D gene: TRBD2; V gene: TRBV5-1; J gene: TRBJ2-2
CDR3 DNA: TGTGCCAGCAGCCACCCCGCGGGCCAGCGGAACAACAATGAGCAGTTCTTC; CDR3 protein: CASSHPAGQRNNNEQFF; clone size: NA; D gene: NA; V gene: TRBV7-2; J gene: TRBJ2-1
CDR3 DNA: TGTGCCAGCAGTTTTCAACTAGCGGGAGGGGGAAGGTACAATGAGCAGTTCTTC; CDR3 protein: CASSFQLAGGGRYNEQFF; clone size: NA; D gene: TRBD2; V gene: TRBV28; J gene: TRBJ2-1
CDR3 DNA: TGTGCCAGCAGCCCGGACAGGGTTGGGTATGGCTACACCTTC; CDR3 protein: CASSPDRVGYGYTF; clone size: NA; D gene: TRBD1; V gene: TRBV11-1; J gene: TRBJ1-2
CDR3 DNA: TGTGCCAGCAGCCGTACCCCGTATGGAGCGTACGAGCAGTACTTC; CDR3 protein: CASSRTPYGAYEQYF; clone size: NA; D gene: NA; V gene: TRBV5-4; J gene: TRBJ2-7
CDR3 DNA: TGTGCCAGCTCACCCTCCAGACAGCCCTCGACTAATGAAAAACTGTTTTTT; CDR3 protein: CASSPSRQPSTNEKLFF; clone size: NA; D gene: NA; V gene: TRBV18; J gene: TRBJ1-4
CDR3 DNA: TGCGCCAGCAGCCATGGCTCGTTAGCCAAAAACATTCAGTACTTC; CDR3 protein: CASSHGSLAKNIQYF; clone size: NA; D gene: NA; V gene: TRBV4-3; J gene: TRBJ2-4
CDR3 DNA: TGTGCCAGCCCCCCAAGAGGGAGCAACTATGGCTACACCTTC; CDR3 protein: CASPPRGSNYGYTF; clone size: NA; D gene: NA; V gene: TRBV2; J gene: TRBJ1-2
CDR3 DNA: TGTGCCAGCAGCCGCGAAGCAGGCACGAACACCGGGGAGCTGTTTTTT; CDR3 protein: CASSREAGTNTGELFF; clone size: NA; D gene: NA; V gene: TRBV25-1; J gene: TRBJ2-2
CDR3 DNA: TGTGCCAGCAGCCAAGTCCAGGATGGACTCTATGGCTACACCTTC; CDR3 protein: CASSQVQDGLYGYTF; clone size: NA; D gene: NA; V gene: TRBV4-2; J gene: TRBJ1-2
CDR3 DNA: TGTGCCAGCAGGGCTCAGGACCAAGAGACCCAGTACTTC; CDR3 protein: CASRAQDQETQYF; clone size: NA; D gene: NA; V gene: TRBV12-3/TRBV12-4; J gene: TRBJ2-5
CDR3 DNA: TGTGCCAGCAGTGAGACTAGCGGGGGGGACGACACCGGGGAGCTGTTTTTT; CDR3 protein: CASSETSGGDDTGELFF; clone size: NA; D gene: TRBD2; V gene: TRBV2; J gene: TRBJ2-2
CDR3 DNA: TGTGCCAGCAGTTTAAATTTAGGGAGATCTGAAGCTTTCTTT; CDR3 protein: CASSLNLGRSEAFF; clone size: NA; D gene: NA; V gene: TRBV28; J gene: TRBJ1-1
CDR3 DNA: TGTGCCAGCAGTGAAAGGGAACAGGCCCGTAAGAATGGCTACACCTTC; CDR3 protein: CASSEREQARKNGYTF; clone size: NA; D gene: NA; V gene: TRBV6-1; J gene: TRBJ1-2
CDR3 DNA: TGTGCCAGCAGCATAAGGGACAGGGACGTAACTAACTATGGCTACACCTTC; CDR3 protein: CASSIRDRDVTNYGYTF; clone size: NA; D gene: TRBD1; V gene: TRBV9; J gene: TRBJ1-2
CDR3 DNA: TGTGCCAGCAGTTTAGCGGGGGTATCCTACGAGCAGTACTTC; CDR3 protein: CASSLAGVSYEQYF; clone size: NA; D gene: TRBD2; V gene: TRBV27; J gene: TRBJ2-7
CDR3 DNA: TGCAGTGCTAGTATCAGGCCAAGGGGATCCTACGAGCAGTACTTC; CDR3 protein: CSASIRPRGSYEQYF; clone size: NA; D gene: NA; V gene: TRBV20-1; J gene: TRBJ2-7
CDR3 DNA: TGTGCCAGCAGTGACCCCCGACGGTCGACAGCACACTATGGCTACACCTTC; CDR3 protein: CASSDPRRSTAHYGYTF; clone size: NA; D gene: NA; V gene: TRBV6-1; J gene: TRBJ1-2